One sample yielded the 25 T cell receptor beta chains listed below, sequenced in a study of human T cells and chemical hapten exposure (dated by TCRdb to about 2021). Libraries were made using RACE. The instrument was a NextSeq 500. Using fastp at Q25 and MiXCR, TCRdb reprocessed the public reads and kept productive beta chains. Rows matching on CDR3 protein sequence are summarized as one entry with the most common DNA and genes. The sample data list 65,000 to 95,000 distinct CDR3 sequences, and around 6.7% of these were observed just once. 1.3% of the sample is in the top ten clones. The time point label, as the study defines it: patch test 2, 6 weeks after DPC sensitization. Sample treatment or condition, as interpreted from the label and publication: therapeutic diphenylcyclopropenone sensitization with weekly scalp DPC. The sample consisted of whole blood, taken in connection with sensitization to the hapten diphenylcyclopropenone (DPC). The receptors were sampled from a woman aged 30 to 39 with alopecia areata. Some clones in this sample may be carry-over from other donors' samples.

V gene TRBV5-4 combines with J gene TRBJ2-3; D is uncertain. V lost 4 bases to trimming and J lost 0 bases, with 6 bases between them. This CDR3 has 13 amino acids. Germline CDR1 and CDR2: SGHNT and YYREEE (reference sequence). The CDR3 loop is CASSRSSTDTQYF. CDR3 coding DNA: TGTGCCAGCAGCCGATCCAGCACAGATACGCAGTATTTT.

The CDR3 sequence: CASSPPDRVTGELFF. DNA for the CDR3: TGTGCCAGCAGCCCGCCGGACAGGGTCACCGGGGAGCTGTTTTTT. V usage is TRBV12-3 or TRBV12-4 and J usage is TRBJ2-2; 8 bases are shared with TRBD1. CDR3 length equals 15 residues. V gave up 6 bases and J gave up 4 bases; unmatched junction bases: 7.

A remark on this clonotype: This may stem from a read error, because a much larger clone lies one nucleotide away. V usage is TRBV18 and J usage is TRBJ1-1; the D is unclear. CDR1 is KGHSH and CDR2 is LQKENI in the germline V gene. V lost 0 bases and J 10 bases, leaving 18 bases between the germline ends. The CDR3 contains 15 residues. CDR3 nucleotides: TGTGCCAGCTCACCACCCCCTCTCCGGTCGGCTGTAGCTTTCTTT. This translates into CASSPPPLRSAVAFF.

This clonotype was seen a few times. The chain recombines TRBV4-1 with TRBJ2-3, with 8 bases lining up with TRBD1. J gave up 1 base and V 4 bases, and 4 bases lay outside the gene matches. Germline V gene data show CDR1 as MGHRA and CDR2 as YSYEKL. The CDR3 is 15 residues long. The CDR3 spells CASSPRGLRTDTQYF. DNA of the CDR3: TGCGCCAGCAGCCCCAGGGGGCTGCGCACAGATACGCAGTATTTT.

For the CDR3, the DNA is TGTGCCAGCAGCCAAGATCTAACAGAAAACTATGGCTACACCTTC. Translation: CASSQDLTENYGYTF. This chain connects TRBV4-2 to TRBJ1-2; no reliable D call. Trimming cost V 0 bases and J 2 bases, with 10 bases left between them. Germline CDR1 is LGHNA and CDR2 is YNFKEQ. The CDR3 has 15 residues.

In DNA form, the CDR3 reads TGTGCCAGCGGGGGGCCCACTGAAGCTTTCTTT. Amino acids: CASGGPTEAFF. The chain uses TRBV3-1 and TRBJ1-1, with TRBD1 as a possible D gene (6 bases). The CDR3 is 11 residues long. V lost 8 bases and J lost 4, with 8 bases in between. The germline V gene encodes CDR1 LGHDT and CDR2 YNNKEL (reference sequence).

This clonotype occurred a few times. The chain has TRBV19 and TRBJ1-1; no definite D call. CDR1 and CDR2 (germline): LNHDA, SQIVND (reference sequence). V lost 1 base to trimming and J lost 5 bases, with 8 bases between them. The length of the CDR3 is 13 residues. This chain's CDR3 is CASSIVGMTEAFF. The CDR3 DNA is TGTGCCAGTAGTATAGTAGGGATGACTGAAGCTTTCTTT.

On this clonotype itself: A read error is possible here, since a much larger clone lies one base away. The rearrangement links TRBV27 to TRBJ1-2; TRBD1 is a possible D gene (6 bases). Trimming left V 6 bases short and J 9 bases short, with 20 bases between. The CDR3 extends over 14 amino acids. Germline V gene data show CDR1 as MNHEY and CDR2 as SMNVEV (reference sequence). The CDR3 DNA reads TGTGCCAGCAGAAATACTGGGGGGCGGCGCAGCTACACCTTC. This gives the protein CASRNTGGRRSYTF.

There are many counts of this clonotype. The chain joins TRBV7-2 to TRBJ2-3; 9 bases agree with TRBD2. CDR1 and CDR2 from the germline V gene are SGHTA and FQGNSA. Germline trimming cut 3 bases from V and 1 base from J; bases unmatched to any gene: 2. This CDR3 comprises 15 residues. In nucleotides, the CDR3 is TGTGCCAGCAGCTTTAGCGGGGGACGCACAGATACGCAGTATTTT. This codes for CASSFSGGRTDTQYF.

This clonotype came up once. A much larger clone differs by one base, so this may be a read error. The gene calls are TRBV5-4 and TRBJ1-1, with a tentative D call TRBD1 (5 bases). CDR1 SGHNT and CDR2 YYREEE come from the germline V gene (reference sequence). The CDR3 is 14 residues long. In DNA, the CDR3 is TGTGCCAGCAGCTTGCAGGGCGTGGGCACTGAAGCTATCTTT. Protein: CASSLQGVGTEAIF.

This clonotype was observed a few times. The rearrangement links TRBV27 to TRBJ2-3; no firm D call. Germline CDR1 reads MNHEY; CDR2 reads SMNVEV (reference sequence). The germline V and J ends were trimmed by 3 bases and 4 bases, with 8 bases remaining between them. There are 13 residues in the CDR3. The CDR3 DNA sequence: TGTGCCAGCAGTTTCCGGGCACCAGATACGCAGTATTTT. This codes for CASSFRAPDTQYF.

This clonotype was found many times. The rearrangement links TRBV3-1 to TRBJ1-1; possible D gene TRBD1, 6 bases. CDR1 is LGHDT, CDR2 YNNKEL, per germline (reference sequence). This CDR3 has 14 residues. Trimming removed 4 bases at V and 6 bases at J, with 15 bases between. CDR3 in amino acids: CASSPLTGYSEAFF. CDR3 DNA: TGTGCCAGCAGCCCGTTAACAGGGTACTCTGAAGCTTTCTTT.

About this clonotype itself: A much more abundant neighbour one base away suggests this may be a read error. V and J are TRBV9 and TRBJ2-3; the D call may be TRBD1 or TRBD2 (5 bases each). Germline CDR1 SGDLS, CDR2 YYNGEE. The CDR3 extends over 13 amino acids. For the CDR3, the DNA is TGTGCCAGCAGCCAGGGACCGACAGATACGCCGTATTTT. It specifies CASSQGPTDTPYF.

The chain joins TRBV27 to TRBJ2-3; tentatively, D is TRBD2 (5 bases). Germline V CDR1 and CDR2: MNHEY, SMNVEV (reference sequence). Trimming stripped 7 bases from V and 0 bases from J, with 8 bases between. The CDR3 is 13 amino acids. The CDR3: CASKRASTDTQYF. The CDR3 region has the DNA TGTGCCAGCAAGAGGGCTAGCACAGATACGCAGTATTTT.

V gene TRBV7-9 combines with J gene TRBJ2-2, with D uncertain. CDR1 and CDR2 (germline): SEHNR, FQNEAQ (reference sequence). This CDR3 spans 13 amino acids. The ends were cut back, 2 bases at V and 5 bases at J, with 6 bases in the middle. CDR3 in amino acids: CASSLYYTGELFF. The CDR3 DNA sequence: TGTGCCAGCAGCTTATATTATACCGGGGAGCTGTTTTTT.

At least ten counts were recorded for this clonotype. This chain joins TRBV11-1 and TRBJ2-7, with 9 bases that match TRBD1. The germline CDR1 and CDR2 sequences are SGHAT and FQDESV (reference sequence). This CDR3 has 16 residues. After removal of 0 bases from V and 4 bases from J, the junction contained 7 bases not matched to a gene. CDR3 in amino acids: CASSLAQDRGLYEQYF. The CDR3 coding sequence is TGTGCCAGCAGCTTAGCGCAGGACAGGGGCCTATACGAGCAGTACTTC.

This clonotype has a count of ten or more. J is TRBJ1-2 and V is TRBV12-3 or TRBV12-4; tentatively, D is TRBD1 (6 bases). This CDR3 is 12 amino acids long. Trimming removed 6 bases at V and 4 bases at J, with 9 bases between. In nucleotides, the CDR3 is TGTGCCAGCAGAGACAGGATCTATGGCTACACCTTC. Its protein is CASRDRIYGYTF.

About this clonotype itself: A much larger clone lies a single base off, so this may be a read error. The V call is TRBV7-9, the J call TRBJ1-4; 8 nucleotides match TRBD1. The germline CDR1 and CDR2 sequences are SEHNR and FQNEAQ (reference sequence). The CDR3 length is 15 residues. In nucleotides, the CDR3 is TGTGCCAGCAGCTTTATTCAGGGGGCGCTTGAAAGACTGTTTTTT. It is translated as CASSFIQGALERLFF.

This clonotype came up a few times. The chain links TRBV5-1 to TRBJ1-5; no reliable D call. The V end lost 2 bases, the J end lost 0 bases, and 12 bases lay between the germline ends. CDR3 length: 16 residues. CDR1 and CDR2 from the germline V gene are SGHRS and YFSETQ. The CDR3 DNA is TGCGCCAGCAGCTTAGAGGGAGTACATAGCAATCAGCCCCAGCATTTT. Translating it yields CASSLEGVHSNQPQHF.

This clonotype was observed a few times. The gene calls are TRBV29-1 and TRBJ2-7; 9 nucleotides match TRBD1. Per the germline V gene, CDR1 is SQVTM and CDR2 is ANQGSEA. The CDR3 extends over 14 amino acids. Trimming at V came to 5 bases and at J to 4 bases, leaving 9 bases not matched to a gene. The CDR3 DNA reads TGCAGCGTTCAACACGGACAGGGGTTGTACGAGCAGTACTTC. Translated: CSVQHGQGLYEQYF.

This clonotype occurred a few times. The rearrangement joins TRBV6-5 to TRBJ1-2; D is unresolved. The V end lost 0 bases, the J end lost 0 bases, and 11 bases lay between the germline ends. There are 16 residues in the CDR3. The germline V gene encodes CDR1 MNHEY and CDR2 SVGAGI. As DNA, the CDR3 is TGTGCCAGCAGTTACTCTGGGAGTGGATCTAACTATGGCTACACCTTC. Amino acid sequence: CASSYSGSGSNYGYTF.

This clonotype was seen repeatedly, ten times or more. The CDR3 spells CASSFDRVYGYTF. The CDR3 DNA follows: TGTGCCAGCAGTTTTGACAGGGTCTATGGCTACACCTTC. The chain carries TRBV28 and TRBJ1-2; TRBD1 matches at 7 bases. This CDR3 region has 13 residues. Trimming removed 3 bases from V and 4 bases from J; junction bases left unmatched: 2. From germline, CDR1 is MDHEN and CDR2 SYDVKM.

This clonotype showed up many times. The chain links TRBV6-5 to TRBJ2-5; D perhaps matches TRBD1 (6 bases). Germline CDR1 and CDR2: MNHEY and SVGAGI. V lost 2 bases, J lost 5 bases, and 12 bases lay in between. This CDR3 has 14 residues. This CDR3 reads CASSYRQGPETQYF. DNA of the CDR3: TGTGCCAGCAGTTACAGGCAGGGGCCGGAGACCCAGTACTTC.

In this sample, this clonotype turned up many times. The chain employs TRBV18 and TRBJ2-1; tentative D call: TRBD2 (6 bases). V gave up 0 bases and J gave up 9 bases, with 9 bases separating them. There are 13 residues in the CDR3. CDR1 KGHSH and CDR2 LQKENI come from the germline V gene. The CDR3 nucleotides are TGTGCCAGCTCACCACCGGTGCGGGGTGAGCAGTTCTTC. This gives the protein CASSPPVRGEQFF. Supplemented by reference TRBV18 and TRBJ2-1, the full variable domain reads NAGVMQNPRHLVRRRGQEARLRCSPMKGHSHVYWYRQLPEEGLKFMVYLQKENIIDESGMPKERFSAEFPKEGPSILRIQQVVRGDSAAYFCASSPPVRGEQFFGPGTRLTVL.

This clonotype occurred many times. The genes are TRBV2 and TRBJ2-6, with no clear D. V lost 7 bases and J 0 bases, leaving 10 bases between the germline ends. Germline V gene sequence: CDR1 SNHLY, CDR2 FYNNEI. There are 15 residues in the CDR3. As DNA, the CDR3 is TGTGCCAGCACGTCAGGCGGCTCTGGGGCCAACGTCCTGACTTTC. Translated: CASTSGGSGANVLTF.